This T cell receptor (beta chain) was identified during a study of CD8+CD57+ T cells in acquired aplastic anemia. V was clipped by 11 bases and J by 2 bases, with 10 bases between them. The CDR3 length is 11 residues. CDR1 and CDR2 from the germline V gene are ENHRY and SYGVKD. Genomic DNA acted as the template from which TCR beta VDJ combination and CDR3 sequence profiling were carried out. TCRdb passed the reads through MiXCR, listing each CDR3 protein once. This table has about 42,000 distinct CDR3 sequences, around 67% appearing once. V gene TRBV10-3 combines with J gene TRBJ2-7; D not certain. The sequenced sample was sorted CD4+, CD8+, or CD8+CD57+ T cells (not recorded which) from PBMCs. This receptor was taken from a human donor in good health, serving as a control. CDR3 bases: TGTGCCGTCTTACGCACCTACGAGCAGTACTTC. Encoded protein: CAVLRTYEQYF.